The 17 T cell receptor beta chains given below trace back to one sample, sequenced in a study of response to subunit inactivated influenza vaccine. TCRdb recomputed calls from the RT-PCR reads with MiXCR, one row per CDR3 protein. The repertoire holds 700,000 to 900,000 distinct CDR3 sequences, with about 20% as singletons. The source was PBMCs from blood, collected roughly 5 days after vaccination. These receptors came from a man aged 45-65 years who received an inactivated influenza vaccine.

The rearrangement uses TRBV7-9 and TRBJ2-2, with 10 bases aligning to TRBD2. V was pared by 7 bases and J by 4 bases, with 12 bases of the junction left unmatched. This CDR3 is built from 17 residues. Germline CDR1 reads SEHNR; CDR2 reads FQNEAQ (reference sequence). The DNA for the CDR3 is TGTGCCAGCATACTAGCGGGGTCCGAGGCAGGCACCGGGGAGCTGTTTTTT. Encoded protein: CASILAGSEAGTGELFF.

CDR3 nucleotide sequence: TGTGCCACCAGTGAACCCCCCGGAGGAGGGGGCCTAAAGTATGAGCAGTTCTTC. This codes for CATSEPPGGGGLKYEQFF. This chain links TRBV24-1 with TRBJ2-1; D perhaps matches TRBD1 (7 bases). The germline V gene encodes CDR1 KGHDR and CDR2 SFDVKD. Between the trimmed V and J ends, which lost 4 bases and 8 bases, there was a span of 26 bases. The CDR3 totals 18 residues.

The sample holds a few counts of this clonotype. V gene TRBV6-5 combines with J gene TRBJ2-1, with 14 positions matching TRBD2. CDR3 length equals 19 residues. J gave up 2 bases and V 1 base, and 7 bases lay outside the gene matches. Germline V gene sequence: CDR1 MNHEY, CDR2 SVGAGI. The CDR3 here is CASSYWPPGLAGAYNEQFF. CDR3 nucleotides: TGTGCCAGCAGTTACTGGCCTCCGGGACTAGCGGGAGCCTACAATGAGCAGTTCTTC.

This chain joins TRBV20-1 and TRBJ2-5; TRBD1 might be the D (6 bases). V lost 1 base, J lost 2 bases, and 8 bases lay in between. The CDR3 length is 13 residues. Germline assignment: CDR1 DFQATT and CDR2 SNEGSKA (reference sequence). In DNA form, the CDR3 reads TGCAGTGCTAGAGGGACAGTTCAAGAGACCCAGTACTTC. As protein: CSARGTVQETQYF.

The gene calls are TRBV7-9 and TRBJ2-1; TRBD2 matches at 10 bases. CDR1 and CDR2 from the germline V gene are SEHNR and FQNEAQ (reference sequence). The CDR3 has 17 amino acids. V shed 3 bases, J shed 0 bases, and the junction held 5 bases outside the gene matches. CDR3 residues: CASSFPTSGLSYNEQFF. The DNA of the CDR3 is TGTGCCAGCAGCTTCCCGACTAGCGGGCTCTCCTACAATGAGCAGTTCTTC.

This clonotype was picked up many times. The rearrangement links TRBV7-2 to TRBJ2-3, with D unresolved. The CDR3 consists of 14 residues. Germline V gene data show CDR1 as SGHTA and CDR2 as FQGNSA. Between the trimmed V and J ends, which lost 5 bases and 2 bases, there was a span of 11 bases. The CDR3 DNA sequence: TGTGCCAGCAGCCCTGGACCGGTCACAGATACGCAGTATTTT. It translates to CASSPGPVTDTQYF.

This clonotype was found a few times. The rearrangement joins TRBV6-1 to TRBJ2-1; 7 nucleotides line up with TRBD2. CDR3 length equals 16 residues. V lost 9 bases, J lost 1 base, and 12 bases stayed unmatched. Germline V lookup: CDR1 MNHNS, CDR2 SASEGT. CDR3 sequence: CASRTGGGTSYNEQFF. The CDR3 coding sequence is TGTGCCAGTCGCACGGGGGGAGGGACGTCCTACAATGAGCAGTTCTTC.

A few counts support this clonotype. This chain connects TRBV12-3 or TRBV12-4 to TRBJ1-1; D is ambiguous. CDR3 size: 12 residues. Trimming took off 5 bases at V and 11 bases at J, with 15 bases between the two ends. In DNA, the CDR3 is TGTGCCAGCAGTCTAAGGCCGTTTTACGCTTTCTTT. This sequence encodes CASSLRPFYAFF.

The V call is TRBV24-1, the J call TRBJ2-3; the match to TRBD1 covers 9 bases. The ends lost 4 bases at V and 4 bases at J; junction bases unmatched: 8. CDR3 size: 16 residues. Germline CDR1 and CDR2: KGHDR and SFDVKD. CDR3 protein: CATSDLGQGRADTQYF. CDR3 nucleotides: TGTGCCACCAGTGACCTGGGACAGGGTAGGGCAGATACGCAGTATTTT.

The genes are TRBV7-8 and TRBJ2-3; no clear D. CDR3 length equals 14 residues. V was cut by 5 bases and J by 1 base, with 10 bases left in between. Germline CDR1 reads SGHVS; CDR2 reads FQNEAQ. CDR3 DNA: TGTGCCAGCAGCCCACTTTCCGGCACAGATACGCAGTATTTT. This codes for CASSPLSGTDTQYF.

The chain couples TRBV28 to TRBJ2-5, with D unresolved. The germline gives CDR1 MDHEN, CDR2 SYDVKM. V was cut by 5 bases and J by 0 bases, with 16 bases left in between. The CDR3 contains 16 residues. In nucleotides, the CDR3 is TGTGCCAGCAGTCTCGGAAAAGGATCTTACCAAGAGACCCAGTACTTC. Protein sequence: CASSLGKGSYQETQYF.

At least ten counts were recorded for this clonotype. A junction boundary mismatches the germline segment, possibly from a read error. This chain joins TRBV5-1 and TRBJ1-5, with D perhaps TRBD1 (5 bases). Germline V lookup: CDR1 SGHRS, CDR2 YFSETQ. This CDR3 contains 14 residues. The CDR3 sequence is CASSLGTGNQPQHF. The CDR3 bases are TGTGCCAGCAGCCTAGGGACTGGCAATCAGCCCCAGCATTTT. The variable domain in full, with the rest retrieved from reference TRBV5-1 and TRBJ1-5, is KAGVTQTPRYLIKTRGQQVTLSCSPISGHRSVSWYQQTPGQGLQFLFEYFSETQRNKGNFPGRFSGRQFSNSRSEMNVSTLELGDSALYLCASSLGTGNQPQHFGDGTRLSIL.

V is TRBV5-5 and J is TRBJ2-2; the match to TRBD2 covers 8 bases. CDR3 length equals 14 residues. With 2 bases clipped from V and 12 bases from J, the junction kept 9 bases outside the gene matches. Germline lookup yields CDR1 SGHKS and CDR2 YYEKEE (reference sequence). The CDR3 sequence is CASSFATSESKLFF. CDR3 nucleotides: TGTGCCAGCAGCTTCGCGACTAGCGAGTCGAAGCTGTTTTTT.

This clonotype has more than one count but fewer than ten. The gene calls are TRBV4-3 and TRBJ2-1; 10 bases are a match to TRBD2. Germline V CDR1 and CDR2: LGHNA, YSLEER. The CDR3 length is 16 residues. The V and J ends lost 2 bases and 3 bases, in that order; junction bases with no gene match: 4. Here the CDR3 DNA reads TGCGCCAGCAGCCAAAACTTAGCGGGAGGCTACAATGAGCAGTTCTTC. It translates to CASSQNLAGGYNEQFF.

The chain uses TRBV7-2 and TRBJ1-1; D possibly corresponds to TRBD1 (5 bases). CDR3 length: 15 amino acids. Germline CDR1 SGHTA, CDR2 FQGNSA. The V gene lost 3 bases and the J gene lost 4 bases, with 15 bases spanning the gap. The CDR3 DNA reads TGTGCCAGCAGCTTGATGGCGGGGGAAGCCACTGAAGCTTTCTTT. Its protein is CASSLMAGEATEAFF.

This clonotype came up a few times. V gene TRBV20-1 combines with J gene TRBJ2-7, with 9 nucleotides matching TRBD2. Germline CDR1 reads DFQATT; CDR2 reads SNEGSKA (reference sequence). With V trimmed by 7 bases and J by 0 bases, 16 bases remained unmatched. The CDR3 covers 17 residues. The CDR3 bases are TGCAGTGTCACGGTTTGGCGGGAGGGCAAGAGCTCCTACGAGCAGTACTTC. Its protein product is CSVTVWREGKSSYEQYF.

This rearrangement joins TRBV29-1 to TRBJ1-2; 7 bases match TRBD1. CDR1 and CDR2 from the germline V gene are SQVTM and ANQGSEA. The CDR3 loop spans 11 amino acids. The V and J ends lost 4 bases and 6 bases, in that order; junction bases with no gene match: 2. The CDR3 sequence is CSVVQGDGYTF. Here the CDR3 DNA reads TGCAGCGTTGTTCAGGGGGATGGCTACACCTTC. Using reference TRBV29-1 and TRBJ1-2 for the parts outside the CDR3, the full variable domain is SAVISQKPSRDICQRGTSLTIQCQVDSQVTMMFWYRQQPGQSLTLIATANQGSEATYESGFVIDKFPISRPNLTFSTLTVSNMSPEDSSIYLCSVVQGDGYTFGSGTRLTVV.